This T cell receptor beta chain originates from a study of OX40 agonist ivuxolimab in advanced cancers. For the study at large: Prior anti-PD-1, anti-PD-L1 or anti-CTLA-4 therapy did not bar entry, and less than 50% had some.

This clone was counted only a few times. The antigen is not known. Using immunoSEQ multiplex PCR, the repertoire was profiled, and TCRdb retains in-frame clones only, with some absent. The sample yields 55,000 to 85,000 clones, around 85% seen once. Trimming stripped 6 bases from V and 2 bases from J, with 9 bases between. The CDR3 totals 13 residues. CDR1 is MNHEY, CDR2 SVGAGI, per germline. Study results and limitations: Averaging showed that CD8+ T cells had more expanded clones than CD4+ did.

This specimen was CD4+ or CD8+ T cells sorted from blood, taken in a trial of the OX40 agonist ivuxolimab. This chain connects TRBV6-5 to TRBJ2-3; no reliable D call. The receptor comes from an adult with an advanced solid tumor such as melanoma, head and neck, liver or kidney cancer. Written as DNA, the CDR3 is TGTGCCAGCAGGGACCTATTCACAGATACGCAGTATTTT. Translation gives CASRDLFTDTQYF.